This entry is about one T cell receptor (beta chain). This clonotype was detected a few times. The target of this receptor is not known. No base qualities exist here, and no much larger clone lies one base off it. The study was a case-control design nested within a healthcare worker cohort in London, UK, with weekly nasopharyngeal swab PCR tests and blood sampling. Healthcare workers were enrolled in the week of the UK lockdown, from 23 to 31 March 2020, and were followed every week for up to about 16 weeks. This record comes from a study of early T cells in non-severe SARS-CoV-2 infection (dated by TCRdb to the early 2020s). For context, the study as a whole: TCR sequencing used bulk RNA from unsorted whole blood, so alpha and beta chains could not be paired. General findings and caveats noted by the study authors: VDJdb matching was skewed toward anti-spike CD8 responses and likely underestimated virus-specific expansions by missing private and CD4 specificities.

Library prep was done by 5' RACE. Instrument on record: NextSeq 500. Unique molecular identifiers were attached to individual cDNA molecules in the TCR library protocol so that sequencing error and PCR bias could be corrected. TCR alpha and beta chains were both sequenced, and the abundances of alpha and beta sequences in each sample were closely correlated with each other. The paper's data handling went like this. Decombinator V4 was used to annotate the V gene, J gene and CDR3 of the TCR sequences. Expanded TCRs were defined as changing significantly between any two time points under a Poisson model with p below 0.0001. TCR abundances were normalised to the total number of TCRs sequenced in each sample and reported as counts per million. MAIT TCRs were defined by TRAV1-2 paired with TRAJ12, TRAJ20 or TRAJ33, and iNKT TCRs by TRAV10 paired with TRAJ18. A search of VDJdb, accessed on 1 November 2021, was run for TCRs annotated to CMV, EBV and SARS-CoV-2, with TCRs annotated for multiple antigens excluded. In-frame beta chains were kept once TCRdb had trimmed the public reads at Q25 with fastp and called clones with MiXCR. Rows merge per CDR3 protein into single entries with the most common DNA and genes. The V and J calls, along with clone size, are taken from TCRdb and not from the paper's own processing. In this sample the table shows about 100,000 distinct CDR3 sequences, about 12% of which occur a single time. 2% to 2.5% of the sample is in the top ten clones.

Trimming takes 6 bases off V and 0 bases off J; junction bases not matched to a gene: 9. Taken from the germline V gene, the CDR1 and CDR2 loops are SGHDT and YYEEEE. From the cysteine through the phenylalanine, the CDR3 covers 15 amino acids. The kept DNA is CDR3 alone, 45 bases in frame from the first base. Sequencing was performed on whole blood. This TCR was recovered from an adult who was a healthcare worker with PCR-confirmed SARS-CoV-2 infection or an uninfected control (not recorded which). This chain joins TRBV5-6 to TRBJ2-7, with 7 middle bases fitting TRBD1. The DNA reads TGTGCCAGCACTCCACAGGGGAGAGTCTCCTACGAGCAGTACTTC. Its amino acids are CASTPQGRVSYEQYF.